This TCR beta chain appears in the sequencing data of a study of blood T cell repertoires in COVID-19. Study at large: Material from acute and convalescent COVID-19 was sourced from the United States, Italy and Spain. From T cells, B-cell-depleted T cells, or PBMCs came the material, which was cDNA or gDNA.

Original data processing: Counts of nucleated cells, estimated from reference gene primer amplification, were obtained. Only in-frame clones appear in the TCRdb table, and some are missing; sequencing was by immunoSEQ multiplex PCR. The D gene and trimming were derived from the DNA, and the V and J assignments and clone size from that table. The sample holds approximately 46,000 clones; 86% are singletons and the top ten take roughly 15%. This CDR3 spans 13 amino acids. Trimming stripped 4 bases from V and 5 bases from J, with 11 bases between. Germline CDR1 and CDR2: MNHEY and SVGAGI. Sequenced material: peripheral blood. The TCR was taken from a human donor in a cohort sampled during active COVID-19. The chain joins TRBV6-5 to TRBJ2-5; D is possibly TRBD2 (5 bases). The CDR3 DNA reads as TGTGCCAGCAGTTTACTCGGGAAGGAGACCCAGTACTTC. This gives the protein CASSLLGKETQYF.